The clone carrying this T cell receptor (beta chain) occurred many times. No antigen is known for it. The 5'RACE method, run with constant-segment primers, produced TCR alpha and TCR beta cDNA libraries (carrying sample barcodes and UMIs). In TCRdb, the 5' RACE reads were re-called with MiXCR into one record per CDR3 protein. The sample has 160,000 or so distinct CDR3 sequences; around a third are singletons. These data are taken from a study of T-cell memory formation after mild COVID-19. Overall study context: TCR clusters mostly belonged to single donors.

This CDR3 region has 13 residues. Germline V gene lookup returns CDR1 SGHTA and CDR2 FQGNSA. J gave up 7 bases and V 10 bases, and 7 bases lay outside the gene matches. Points from the study as a whole: Prior to infection, memory already included some responding clones, suggesting cross-reactive memory joined. Confirmation of SARS-CoV-2 specificity was lacking for second-wave clones peaking day 37.

The rearrangement links TRBV7-2 to TRBJ1-5; 10 bases align to TRBD1. The sample taken for sequencing was PBMCs or a T cell subset sorted from them (not recorded which). This receptor was obtained from an adult woman who had mild COVID-19 (a few samples of this study predate the infection). Cell type and time point are not known. CDR3 residues: CAIQGQGTQPQHF. Here the CDR3 DNA reads TGTGCCATCCAGGGACAGGGGACCCAGCCCCAGCATTTT.